A single sample is the source of the 13 T cell receptor beta chains below, sequenced in a study of Graves' ophthalmopathy and Graves' hyperthyroidism listed by TCRdb under 2018. For sequencing, an Illumina HiSeq 2000 was employed. TCR beta CDR3 regions were amplified from RNA transcripts for repertoire sequencing. The first round of RT-PCR was done with HTBI primers and the Qiagen OneStep RT-PCR kit, and was followed by a second round of multiplex PCR, then size selection and purification. The raw public data were reprocessed by TCRdb itself: fastp quality trimming at Q25, MiXCR clonotype calling, in-frame beta chains only. Each CDR3 protein gets just one entry, which takes the most common genes and DNA from the rows behind it. The sample table shows about 230,000 distinct CDR3 sequences, and around 50% are seen once. The ten largest clones add up to over 40% of the sample. Sequencing used peripheral blood. Every receptor here comes from an adult man with Graves' ophthalmopathy.

This clonotype turned up a few times. V is TRBV20-1 and J is TRBJ2-7, with D possibly TRBD1 on 6 matching bases. CDR1 is DFQATT, CDR2 SNEGSKA, per germline (reference sequence). Trimming shortened V by 1 base and J by 6 bases, and 13 bases separated the two germline ends. The CDR3 consists of 13 residues. CDR3 coding DNA: TGCAGTGCTAGAGTAACAGGGTTCGGCGAGCAGTACTTC. Translated, it gives CSARVTGFGEQYF.

The DNA of the CDR3 is TGCAGTGCTAGAGGACTAGCGGCCCTCTACGAGCAGTACTTC. Encoded protein: CSARGLAALYEQYF. The J gene is TRBJ2-7, the V gene TRBV20-1; 9 positions agree with TRBD2. After removal of 1 base from V and 3 bases from J, the junction contained 4 bases not matched to a gene. Germline V gene data show CDR1 as DFQATT and CDR2 as SNEGSKA (reference sequence). The CDR3 covers 14 residues.

A few counts support this clonotype. This chain links TRBV10-3 with TRBJ2-7; D may be TRBD1 or TRBD2 (5 bases each). CDR3 length equals 16 residues. V was pared by 10 bases and J by 2 bases, with 24 bases between. Germline V CDR1 and CDR2: ENHRY, SYGVKD. The CDR3, as DNA: TGTGCCACCCAACCGAAATACCGGGACGGACCCTACGAGCAGTACTTC. Amino acid sequence: CATQPKYRDGPYEQYF.

The sample holds a few counts of this clonotype. The chain employs TRBV29-1 and TRBJ2-2; tentatively, D is TRBD2 (6 bases). CDR3 size: 13 residues. Germline CDR1 and CDR2: SQVTM and ANQGSEA. The germline V and J ends were trimmed by 6 bases and 3 bases, with 11 bases remaining between them. CDR3 DNA: TGCAGCGTCGGATGGGGGGACACCGGGGAGCTGTTTTTT. This translates into CSVGWGDTGELFF.

CDR3 sequence: CASSRLGQTYNSPLHF. The CDR3 DNA reads as TGTGCCAGCAGCCGGCTCGGACAGACCTATAATTCACCCCTCCACTTT. The V call is TRBV9, the J call TRBJ1-6, with D possibly matching TRBD1 (6 bases). CDR3 length: 16 residues. Trimming pared 4 bases from V and 2 bases from J, leaving 13 bases between. From germline, CDR1 is SGDLS and CDR2 YYNGEE.

Note on this clonotype: One end of the junction is discordant with germline, which a read error may explain. The chain carries TRBV7-6 and TRBJ1-1, with D tentatively TRBD1 (5 bases). CDR1 and CDR2 from the germline V gene are SGHVS and FNYEAQ. The CDR3 spans 15 residues. The CDR3 DNA reads as TGTACCAGCAGCTTAGCGCGGGGAGGGGTGAGCGAAGCTTTCTTT. Amino acids: CTSSLARGGVSEAFF.

This clonotype has a single count. This sequence joins TRBV29-1 and TRBJ2-2, with D perhaps matching TRBD1 (6 bases). There are 12 residues in the CDR3. Trimming left V 7 bases short and J 5 bases short, with 11 bases between. Germline V gene data show CDR1 as SQVTM and CDR2 as ANQGSEA. CDR3 nucleotides: TGCAGCGCAGAAACAGGGACCGGGGAGCTGTTTTTT. This codes for CSAETGTGELFF.

The chain couples TRBV9 to TRBJ1-2, with a weak D call TRBD1 (5 bases). This CDR3 has 17 residues. V gave up 4 bases and J gave up 2 bases, with 21 bases separating them. Germline V gene data show CDR1 as SGDLS and CDR2 as YYNGEE. The CDR3 protein is CASSSRDRYTSNYGYTF. The DNA for the CDR3 is TGTGCCAGCAGCTCCCGGGACCGATACACCTCAAACTATGGCTACACCTTC.

The V gene is TRBV7-9, the J gene TRBJ1-1, with D tentatively TRBD1 (5 bases). This CDR3 contains 14 residues. Trimming took 2 bases from V and 4 from J, leaving 11 bases between them. Germline V gives CDR1 SEHNR, CDR2 FQNEAQ (reference sequence). The CDR3 DNA reads TGTGCCAGCAGCTTAAGTGGGGGGGGCACTGAAGCTTTCTTT. This encodes CASSLSGGGTEAFF.

Written as DNA, the CDR3 is TGTGCCAGCAGTTTCGGACAGGGGAGAGGCTACACCTTC. It yields the protein CASSFGQGRGYTF. The chain recombines TRBV27 with TRBJ1-2, with 9 bases aligning to TRBD1. Germline values: CDR1 MNHEY, CDR2 SMNVEV (reference sequence). With V trimmed by 3 bases and J by 8 bases, 4 bases remained unmatched. The CDR3 covers 13 residues.

The CDR3 loop reads CSARAKWAGANVLTF. As DNA, the CDR3 is TGCAGTGCTAGAGCAAAATGGGCCGGGGCCAACGTCCTGACTTTC. The chain employs TRBV20-1 and TRBJ2-6; D remains unclear. The CDR3 is made up of 15 amino acids. V was clipped by 1 base and J by 4 bases, with 11 bases between them. Germline assignment: CDR1 DFQATT and CDR2 SNEGSKA (reference sequence).

The chain is built from TRBV2 and TRBJ2-2; 8 positions match TRBD2. CDR3 length equals 19 residues. Germline lookup yields CDR1 SNHLY and CDR2 FYNNEI. The V and J ends lost 6 bases and 5 bases, in that order; junction bases with no gene match: 20. CDR3 sequence (DNA): TGTGCCAGCAGCTCCCCCCGACTATCTCGGGAGGGCCGGACCGGGGAGCTGTTTTTT. Its protein product is CASSSPRLSREGRTGELFF.

The gene calls are TRBV24-1 and TRBJ1-2; D possibly corresponds to TRBD1 (6 bases). The CDR3 has 12 amino acids. V lost 4 bases and J 9 bases, leaving 11 bases between the germline ends. Germline CDR1 reads KGHDR; CDR2 reads SFDVKD. CDR3 region: CATSDLRDSYTF. As DNA, the CDR3 is TGTGCCACCAGTGACCTCCGGGACAGCTACACCTTC.